The rows below give T cell receptor beta chains drawn from one sample of a study of blood T cells in healthy people across ages. TCRdb used MiXCR to reprocess the 5' RACE reads, holding one entry per CDR3 protein. The sample holds roughly 2 million distinct CDR3 sequences; approximately 50% are singletons and the top ten take less than 2.5%. Sequencing was performed on blood. These receptors came from a woman in her thirties or forties in good health. CDR3s include the opening cysteine and the closing phenylalanine or tryptophan. The order of the fields is clone size, V gene, J gene, D gene, CDR3 DNA, CDR3 protein. The D gene is left open where the match is weak. A row's size may be missing; if present it is once, few, many or a size class.

clone size: .; V gene: TRBV4-1; J gene: TRBJ2-7; D gene: TRBD1; CDR3 DNA: TGCGCCAGCAGCCAAGGACAGGGAGAACCCTACGAGCAGTACTTC; CDR3 protein: CASSQGQGEPYEQYF
clone size: .; V gene: TRBV29-1; J gene: TRBJ2-7; D gene: TRBD2; CDR3 DNA: TGCAGCGTTGGGACTAGCGGTTTTACCTACGAGCAGTACTTC; CDR3 protein: CSVGTSGFTYEQYF
clone size: .; V gene: TRBV2; J gene: TRBJ2-5; D gene: TRBD1; CDR3 DNA: TGTGCCAGCAGTGAGATCGACAGGGGGGGAGAGACCCAGTACTTC; CDR3 protein: CASSEIDRGGETQYF
clone size: .; V gene: TRBV29-1; J gene: TRBJ2-1; D gene: .; CDR3 DNA: TGCAGCGTTTCGTCTCAGTATGAGCAGTTCTTC; CDR3 protein: CSVSSQYEQFF
clone size: .; V gene: TRBV27; J gene: TRBJ2-4; D gene: .; CDR3 DNA: TGTGCCAGCCGGGACTTTCAGGGAGGCAAAAACATTCAGTACTTC; CDR3 protein: CASRDFQGGKNIQYF
clone size: .; V gene: TRBV5-1; J gene: TRBJ2-1; D gene: TRBD1; CDR3 DNA: TGCGCCAGCAGCCCAACGGACAGGGGGTTCTACAATGAGCAGTTCTTC; CDR3 protein: CASSPTDRGFYNEQFF
clone size: few; V gene: TRBV5-1; J gene: TRBJ2-7; D gene: TRBD2; CDR3 DNA: TGCGCCAGCAGCTATAAAAGCGGGGGCGCCCCTTCCTACGAGCAGTACTTC; CDR3 protein: CASSYKSGGAPSYEQYF
clone size: .; V gene: TRBV6-2/TRBV6-3; J gene: TRBJ2-1; D gene: .; CDR3 DNA: TGTGCCAGCAGAGCGACGGCTTACAATGAGCAGTTCTTC; CDR3 protein: CASRATAYNEQFF
clone size: once; V gene: TRBV6-1; J gene: TRBJ1-2; D gene: .; CDR3 DNA: TGTGCCAGCAGTGCCACGGAGGCGTGGTGGACCCCCCAAACGCCGGATGGCTACACCTTC; CDR3 protein: CASSATEAWWTPQTPDGYTF
clone size: .; V gene: TRBV12-3/TRBV12-4; J gene: TRBJ2-1; D gene: .; CDR3 DNA: TGTGCCAGCACCCTGGGGAGGCTTAATGAGCAGTTCTTC; CDR3 protein: CASTLGRLNEQFF
clone size: .; V gene: TRBV6-5; J gene: TRBJ1-4; D gene: .; CDR3 DNA: TGTGCCAGCAGTGAGTCAAGGGAAAAACTGTTTTTT; CDR3 protein: CASSESREKLFF
clone size: .; V gene: TRBV6-4; J gene: TRBJ2-4; D gene: .; CDR3 DNA: TGTGCCAGCAGTGACTCGGGAAGAATAGCCAAAAACATTCAGTACTTC; CDR3 protein: CASSDSGRIAKNIQYF
clone size: .; V gene: TRBV4-2; J gene: TRBJ2-1; D gene: TRBD2; CDR3 DNA: TGTGCCAGCAGCCAAGATCCAGGGACTAGCGGGGGGGCGGCCGTCTCCGAGCAGTTCTTC; CDR3 protein: CASSQDPGTSGGAAVSEQFF
clone size: .; V gene: TRBV4-3; J gene: TRBJ2-6; D gene: .; CDR3 DNA: TGCGCCAGCAGCCTTAGGGGACATACCCTCTCTGGGGCCAACGTCCTGACTTTC; CDR3 protein: CASSLRGHTLSGANVLTF
clone size: .; V gene: TRBV7-2; J gene: TRBJ2-1; D gene: TRBD2; CDR3 DNA: TGCGCCAGCAGCCCCCCTGGACTAGCGGGGGGGTCCAATGAGCAGTTCTTC; CDR3 protein: CASSPPGLAGGSNEQFF
clone size: few; V gene: TRBV15; J gene: TRBJ2-3; D gene: .; CDR3 DNA: TGTGCCACCAGCAGAGACAGGGTGACAGATACGCAGTATTTT; CDR3 protein: CATSRDRVTDTQYF
clone size: .; V gene: TRBV7-3; J gene: TRBJ1-6; D gene: TRBD1; CDR3 DNA: TGTGCCAGCAGCTCTCAACCCGGGACAGGGGGCCTCTCACCCCTCCACTTT; CDR3 protein: CASSSQPGTGGLSPLHF
clone size: .; V gene: TRBV6-5; J gene: TRBJ2-1; D gene: .; CDR3 DNA: TGTGCCAGCAAGATGGGGAAGGTATACAATGAGCAGTTCTTC; CDR3 protein: CASKMGKVYNEQFF
clone size: .; V gene: TRBV12-3/TRBV12-4; J gene: TRBJ1-5; D gene: .; CDR3 DNA: TGTGCCAGCAGTTTAACCTCAGCTAGCAATCAGCCCCAGCATTTT; CDR3 protein: CASSLTSASNQPQHF
clone size: .; V gene: TRBV7-9; J gene: TRBJ1-5; D gene: TRBD1; CDR3 DNA: TGTGCCAGCAGCTTAGCATCAAACCGGGACAGGACAAATCAGCCCCAGCATTTT; CDR3 protein: CASSLASNRDRTNQPQHF
clone size: .; V gene: TRBV9; J gene: TRBJ2-3; D gene: TRBD2; CDR3 DNA: TGTGCCAGCAGCGTAAGCGGGACCCCAGATACGCAGTATTTT; CDR3 protein: CASSVSGTPDTQYF
clone size: .; V gene: TRBV25-1; J gene: TRBJ2-7; D gene: .; CDR3 DNA: TGTGCCAGCAGTGAATCCACCCCGCTAGCCCACGAGCAGTACTTC; CDR3 protein: CASSESTPLAHEQYF
clone size: .; V gene: TRBV5-1; J gene: TRBJ2-1; D gene: .; CDR3 DNA: TGCGCCAGCAGCTTGATCAGCGTTGGAAATGAGCAGTTCTTC; CDR3 protein: CASSLISVGNEQFF
clone size: .; V gene: TRBV2; J gene: TRBJ2-5; D gene: TRBD2; CDR3 DNA: TGTGCCAGCAGGACTCGAGCGGGGGGCTCGGAGACCCAGTACTTC; CDR3 protein: CASRTRAGGSETQYF
clone size: few; V gene: TRBV18; J gene: TRBJ2-3; D gene: .; CDR3 DNA: TGTGCCAGCTCACCCACAGTTGGGATCGGCACAGATACGCAGTATTTT; CDR3 protein: CASSPTVGIGTDTQYF
clone size: once; V gene: TRBV4-1; J gene: TRBJ2-3; D gene: .; CDR3 DNA: TGCGCCAGCAGCCAAGACTACAGATACGCGTATTTT; CDR3 protein: CASSQDYRYAYF
clone size: few; V gene: TRBV7-2; J gene: TRBJ2-2; D gene: TRBD1; CDR3 DNA: TGTGCCAGCAGCTTAGCAGGGGGCGTCGGCGGGGAGCTGTTTTTT; CDR3 protein: CASSLAGGVGGELFF
clone size: .; V gene: TRBV6-1; J gene: TRBJ2-5; D gene: .; CDR3 DNA: TGTGCCAGCAAGGGGACCCAAGAGACCCAGTACTTC; CDR3 protein: CASKGTQETQYF
clone size: .; V gene: TRBV4-1; J gene: TRBJ2-1; D gene: TRBD1; CDR3 DNA: TGCGCCAGCAGCCATCCCGACAGGGCGAATTACAATGAGCAGTTCTTC; CDR3 protein: CASSHPDRANYNEQFF
clone size: .; V gene: TRBV7-3; J gene: TRBJ2-6; D gene: TRBD1; CDR3 DNA: TGTGCCAACAGGGACAGCACCTCCTCTGGGGCCAACGTCCTGACTTTC; CDR3 protein: CANRDSTSSGANVLTF
clone size: once; V gene: TRBV20-1; J gene: TRBJ2-3; D gene: .; CDR3 DNA: TGCAGTGCCGAAGGGGCGGGGGCGGGGGATAGCACAGATACGCAGTATTTT; CDR3 protein: CSAEGAGAGDSTDTQYF
clone size: once; V gene: TRBV1; J gene: TRBJ2-7; D gene: .; CDR3 DNA: TGCACCAGCAGCCAAGTATTTAGCGGGGCACTTTATTACGAGCAGTGCTTC; CDR3 protein: CTSSQVFSGALYYEQCF
clone size: few; V gene: TRBV9; J gene: TRBJ2-3; D gene: TRBD2; CDR3 DNA: TGTGCCAGCAGCAACGGACTAGCGGGTGTGGCAGATACGCAGTATTTT; CDR3 protein: CASSNGLAGVADTQYF
clone size: few; V gene: TRBV6-6; J gene: TRBJ2-4; D gene: TRBD1; CDR3 DNA: TGTGCCAGCAGTTACCACGCGTTCCGGGACAGGGTCAACATTCAGTACTTC; CDR3 protein: CASSYHAFRDRVNIQYF
clone size: few; V gene: TRBV28; J gene: TRBJ2-3; D gene: TRBD1; CDR3 DNA: TGTGCCAGCAGTTCCCCTTGGACAGGGAGCACAGATACGCAGTATTTT; CDR3 protein: CASSSPWTGSTDTQYF
clone size: .; V gene: TRBV20-1; J gene: TRBJ2-1; D gene: TRBD1; CDR3 DNA: TGCAGTGCTCGCCGGGACAGGGAAAACAATGAGCAGTTCTTC; CDR3 protein: CSARRDRENNEQFF
clone size: .; V gene: TRBV7-2; J gene: TRBJ2-2; D gene: .; CDR3 DNA: TGTGCGGACGGGAACCAGAACACCGGGGAGCTGTTTTTT; CDR3 protein: CADGNQNTGELFF
clone size: .; V gene: TRBV4-2; J gene: TRBJ2-7; D gene: TRBD2; CDR3 DNA: TGTGCCAGCAGCCAAGTTGGGGGGAGGGGCCCCTCCTACGAGCAGTACTTC; CDR3 protein: CASSQVGGRGPSYEQYF
clone size: .; V gene: TRBV7-9; J gene: TRBJ2-6; D gene: .; CDR3 DNA: TGTGCCAGCAGCTTCTGGTACAGGGACCTCAACTCTGGGGCCAACGTCCTGACTTTC; CDR3 protein: CASSFWYRDLNSGANVLTF